The following is a T cell receptor (beta chain) sequence with its context. Its antigen is unknown. Molecules of cDNA were individually given unique molecular identifiers that were attached to them. TCRdb re-called the 5' RACE reads with MiXCR, one entry per CDR3 protein. The sample includes approximately 83,000 distinct CDR3 sequences, around 15% of them seen just once. This entry comes from a study of early T cells in non-severe SARS-CoV-2 infection. Whole-study context: Investigators sequenced bulk RNA drawn from unsorted whole blood, and chains remained unpaired.

General study results and limits: Reliance on VDJdb matching favored anti-spike CD8 responses; private and CD4 specificities were missed.

Specimen: whole blood. The receptor's source is an adult who was a healthcare worker with PCR-confirmed SARS-CoV-2 infection or an uninfected control (not recorded which).

The CDR3 DNA reads as TGCAGTGCTCGAACGGGACGGGGAGAGCAGTACTTC. As protein: CSARTGRGEQYF. The J gene is TRBJ2-7, the V gene TRBV20-1, with D perhaps TRBD1 or TRBD2 (5 bases each). V gave up 5 bases and J gave up 7 bases, with 15 bases separating them. Germline V gives CDR1 DFQATT, CDR2 SNEGSKA (reference sequence). The CDR3 has 12 residues.